This T cell receptor (beta chain) was recorded in a study of shared clonotypes between healthy human individuals. About the research overall: Per-donor plates numbered three CD4 naive, three CD4 memory, two CD8 naive and one CD8 memory.

A remark on this clone: Its antigen is undetermined.

Produced via immunoSEQ multiplex PCR; TCRdb's table is partial and in-frame only. The sample consists of 600,000 to 750,000 clones, 60% to 80% of them appearing once. Overall study findings and caveats: With several donors compared, around 5% of naive CD4 clonotypes were shared.

Losses at the gene ends were 4 bases for V and 2 bases for J; bases not matched to a gene: 4. The germline CDR1 and CDR2 sequences are WNHNN and SYGVQD (reference sequence). This CDR3 comprises 14 residues. This sequence was found in a woman younger than 45 in good health. Sequenced material: memory CD4+ T cells sorted from blood. Subset given: CD45RA-negative fraction. The chain is built from TRBV10-1 and TRBJ1-2; TRBD1 matches at 7 bases. The DNA of the CDR3 is TGCGCCAGCAGTGCCTCGGACAGGAACTATGGCTACACCTTC. Its protein is CASSASDRNYGYTF.